What follows are 15 T cell receptor beta chains derived from one specimen sequenced in a study of blood T cell repertoires in COVID-19. Clones were read by immunoSEQ multiplex PCR, and TCRdb kept only the in-frame ones, dropping some. The sample contains 95,000 to 120,000 clones, about four fifths of which appear only once. Sequencing input: peripheral blood. Receptors were obtained from a woman aged 40 to 50 with acute or convalescent COVID-19.

This clone showed up just a few times. As DNA, the CDR3 is TGTGCCTGGAGTCGCTCCCAGACAGGACCTAACACTGAAGCTTTCTTT. Translation gives CAWSRSQTGPNTEAFF. This chain joins TRBV30 and TRBJ1-1; a weak D match, TRBD1 (6 bases). CDR1 is GTSNPN and CDR2 is SVGIG in the germline V gene (reference sequence). V was shortened by 2 bases and J by 2 bases, with 18 bases between the two germline ends. The CDR3 is 16 amino acids.

The chain couples TRBV2 to TRBJ2-1; TRBD1 agrees at 9 bases. The CDR3 has 15 amino acids. CDR1 is SNHLY and CDR2 is FYNNEI in the germline V gene. J lost 5 bases, V lost 5 bases, and 7 bases had no gene match. This CDR3 reads CASSPDRGFNNEQFF. In DNA form, the CDR3 reads TGTGCCAGCAGTCCGGACAGGGGATTCAACAATGAGCAGTTCTTC.

The chain joins TRBV3-1 (or the pseudogene TRBV3-2) to TRBJ1-2, with TRBD1 identical over 10 bases. CDR1 LGHDT and CDR2 YNNKEL come from the germline V gene (reference sequence). There are 14 residues in the CDR3. Germline trimming cut 4 bases from V and 6 bases from J; bases unmatched to any gene: 5. The CDR3 coding sequence is TGTGCCAGCAGCCGGCGACAGGGGGCAGATGGCTACACCTTC. This sequence encodes CASSRRQGADGYTF.

The chain employs TRBV19 and TRBJ1-1; D remains ambiguous. Looked up from germline, CDR1 is LNHDA and CDR2 is SQIVND (reference sequence). The CDR3 is made up of 13 amino acids. The ends were cut back, 5 bases at V and 0 bases at J, with 7 bases in the middle. The CDR3 here is CASSLLLNTEAFF. CDR3 coding DNA: TGTGCCAGTAGTCTCCTACTGAACACTGAAGCTTTCTTT.

The CDR3 region has the DNA TGTGCCAGCAGCTTGGCTTACAGCTCGAACACCGGGGAGCTGTTTTTT. It translates to CASSLAYSSNTGELFF. V is TRBV5-4 and J is TRBJ2-2; D is uncertain. The CDR3 loop spans 16 amino acids. Germline CDR1 and CDR2: SGHNT and YYREEE (reference sequence). V was cut by 0 bases and J by 0 bases, with 9 bases left in between.

V gene TRBV5-1 combines with J gene TRBJ1-5, with TRBD1 identical over 7 bases. CDR3 length: 14 residues. Germline V gene data show CDR1 as SGHRS and CDR2 as YFSETQ. Losses at the gene ends were 5 bases for V and 7 bases for J; bases not matched to a gene: 9. CDR3 in amino acids: CASSPQGLGQPQHF. As DNA, the CDR3 is TGCGCCAGCAGTCCACAGGGGCTGGGACAGCCCCAGCATTTT.

The CDR3 DNA is TGTGCCAGCTCACTACAGGGTACAGATACGCAGTATTTT. This sequence encodes CASSLQGTDTQYF. This chain connects TRBV18 to TRBJ2-3, with D perhaps TRBD1 (6 bases). The V gene's germline CDR1 is KGHSH and CDR2 LQKENI. Trimming took off 4 bases at V and 3 bases at J, with 8 bases between the two ends. The CDR3 is 13 residues long.

The genes are TRBV6-2 or TRBV6-3 and TRBJ1-5; D not certain. V lost 4 bases and J lost 4, with 17 bases in between. The CDR3 runs 16 residues. Germline V gene sequence: CDR1 MNHEY, CDR2 SVGEGT. CDR3 loop: CASSWSHISGNQPQHF. Here the CDR3 DNA reads TGTGCCAGCAGTTGGAGTCATATTTCGGGAAATCAGCCCCAGCATTTT.

This rearrangement joins TRBV5-1 to TRBJ2-3, with TRBD2 matching over 10 bases. Germline lookup yields CDR1 SGHRS and CDR2 YFSETQ. The ends lost 5 bases at V and 2 bases at J; junction bases unmatched: 2. The CDR3 runs 14 residues. The DNA for the CDR3 is TGCGCCAGCAGAACTAGCGGGGACACAGATACGCAGTATTTT. Encoded protein: CASRTSGDTDTQYF.

The gene calls are TRBV12-5 and TRBJ1-3; D perhaps matches TRBD1 (5 bases). V gave up 2 bases and J gave up 0 bases, with 17 bases separating them. The CDR3 covers 18 residues. The V gene's germline CDR1 is LGHNT and CDR2 FRNRAP. The CDR3 protein is CASGLPREGWNSGNTIYF. The DNA of the CDR3 is TGTGCTAGTGGTTTGCCCAGGGAGGGGTGGAACTCTGGAAACACCATATATTTT.

This sequence joins TRBV12-3 or TRBV12-4 and TRBJ1-5; no clear D. The CDR3 sequence is 12 residues long. The germline V and J ends were trimmed by 1 base and 6 bases, with 4 bases remaining between them. DNA for the CDR3: TGTGCCAGCAGTTTAGAGCTTCAGCCCCAGCATTTT. Translation gives CASSLELQPQHF.

This sequence joins TRBV10-2 and TRBJ2-7, with 7 bases lining up with TRBD1. The ends lost 2 bases at V and 4 bases at J; junction bases unmatched: 5. The CDR3 covers 14 residues. Germline loops: CDR1 WSHSY, CDR2 SAAADI. Here the CDR3 reads CASSEDRDLYEQYF. In DNA form, the CDR3 reads TGCGCCAGCAGTGAGGACAGGGATTTATACGAGCAGTACTTC.

The chain carries TRBV7-2 and TRBJ1-5; D unclear. Germline CDR1 and CDR2: SGHTA and FQGNSA. This CDR3 comprises 14 residues. The V and J ends lost 1 base and 3 bases respectively, with 7 bases between them. The CDR3 DNA is TGTGCCAGCAGCTTAGGGCGGGTCAATCAGCCCCAGCATTTT. This gives the protein CASSLGRVNQPQHF.

The chain uses TRBV19 and TRBJ1-2; a possible D gene is TRBD1 (5 bases). The CDR3 extends over 13 amino acids. The germline V gene has CDR1 LNHDA and CDR2 SQIVND (reference sequence). V gave up 10 bases and J gave up 3 bases, with 15 bases separating them. The CDR3: CATSQASYYGYTF. In DNA form, the CDR3 reads TGTGCCACCTCACAGGCATCCTACTATGGCTACACCTTC.

The chain couples TRBV15 to TRBJ1-3; D unclear. The V end was cut by 3 bases, the J end by 4 bases, with 7 bases between. The CDR3 totals 13 residues. Germline lookup yields CDR1 LNHNV and CDR2 YYDKDF (reference sequence). The CDR3: CATSREKGNTIYF. For the CDR3, the DNA is TGTGCCACCAGCAGGGAGAAGGGAAACACCATATATTTT.